This is a list of T cell receptor beta chains from one sample in a study of a mutant IDH1 vaccine in newly diagnosed glioma. Repertoires were generated with immunoSEQ multiplex PCR, while TCRdb's copy carries only in-frame clones and drops some. The sample has more than 20,000 clones; roughly 84% are singletons. Sample: PBMCs, taken from a glioma patient treated with radiotherapy, temozolomide or both. The receptors derive from a man in his forties or fifties with glioma. Each CDR3 is given with its conserved first and last residue. The order of the fields is J gene, V gene, CDR3 protein.

j_gene: TRBJ2-2
v_gene: TRBV5-6
CDR3aa: CASSNRDRGTGELFF

j_gene: TRBJ1-3
v_gene: TRBV29-1
CDR3aa: CSVGGGDTIYF

j_gene: TRBJ2-5
v_gene: TRBV4-2
CDR3aa: CASSSGAGQETQYF

j_gene: TRBJ1-1
v_gene: TRBV7-2
CDR3aa: CASSLGTRQGPNTEAFF

j_gene: TRBJ1-2
v_gene: TRBV18
CDR3aa: CASSPADRGFGYTF

j_gene: TRBJ2-5
v_gene: TRBV9
CDR3aa: CASSSHPGGETQYF

j_gene: TRBJ2-1
v_gene: TRBV5-1
CDR3aa: CASSIILAGAYNEQFF

j_gene: TRBJ2-1
v_gene: TRBV4-3
CDR3aa: CASSQEATSGSYNEQFF

j_gene: TRBJ1-2
v_gene: TRBV6-4
CDR3aa: CASIFEVEGSYGYTF

j_gene: TRBJ2-2
v_gene: TRBV7-7
CDR3aa: CASSAGLAESAGELFF

j_gene: TRBJ2-2
v_gene: TRBV10-3
CDR3aa: CAISLENTGELFF

j_gene: TRBJ2-5
v_gene: TRBV5-1
CDR3aa: CASSLAALGGETQYF

j_gene: TRBJ2-3
v_gene: TRBV4-1
CDR3aa: CASSQDGIGTDTQYF

j_gene: TRBJ1-3
v_gene: TRBV30
CDR3aa: CAWSVGGSGSGNTIYF

j_gene: TRBJ2-7
v_gene: TRBV19
CDR3aa: CASSAEDYEQYF

j_gene: TRBJ1-1
v_gene: TRBV6-1
CDR3aa: CASSWDRGGTEAFF

j_gene: TRBJ1-5
v_gene: TRBV5-4
CDR3aa: CASSLDRAQPQHF

j_gene: TRBJ2-1
v_gene: TRBV6-5
CDR3aa: CASSYSGSVNEQFF

j_gene: TRBJ1-1
v_gene: TRBV6-1
CDR3aa: CASSYLGDGTEAFF

j_gene: TRBJ2-5
v_gene: TRBV4-2
CDR3aa: CASSQDDGRTQYF

j_gene: TRBJ2-7
v_gene: TRBV7-6
CDR3aa: CASSPRGTDYYEQYF

j_gene: TRBJ2-7
v_gene: TRBV6-6
CDR3aa: CASSWPGQAYEQYF

j_gene: TRBJ1-5
v_gene: TRBV18
CDR3aa: CASSPSGGHGQPQHF

j_gene: TRBJ1-4
v_gene: TRBV28
CDR3aa: CASKGTGLGGEKLFF

j_gene: TRBJ2-5
v_gene: TRBV9
CDR3aa: CASSLNPGQGETQYF

j_gene: TRBJ2-7
v_gene: TRBV2
CDR3aa: CASSGAGTGDLYEQYF

j_gene: TRBJ2-3
v_gene: TRBV19
CDR3aa: CASSTTFTDTQYF

j_gene: TRBJ2-7
v_gene: TRBV10-3
CDR3aa: CAINKNRDRGDEQYF

j_gene: TRBJ1-5
v_gene: TRBV15
CDR3aa: CATSRDPQQPQHF

j_gene: TRBJ2-5
v_gene: TRBV5-1
CDR3aa: CASSLDRVETQYF

j_gene: TRBJ1-1
v_gene: TRBV5-4
CDR3aa: CASSLGQMNTEAFF

j_gene: TRBJ1-2
v_gene: TRBV2
CDR3aa: CASSARGNGYTF

j_gene: TRBJ1-2
v_gene: TRBV29-1
CDR3aa: CSVEDRGQGAGGYTF

j_gene: TRBJ2-5
v_gene: TRBV4-2
CDR3aa: CASSQDTTSGIHQETQYF

j_gene: TRBJ1-2
v_gene: TRBV6-5
CDR3aa: CASSYSDGLTNYGYTF

j_gene: TRBJ2-3
v_gene: TRBV6-5
CDR3aa: CASSRGRTDTQYF

j_gene: TRBJ1-1
v_gene: TRBV27
CDR3aa: CASSLWGGAENTEAFF

j_gene: TRBJ1-4
v_gene: TRBV10-3
CDR3aa: CAISTGRNEKLFF

j_gene: TRBJ1-1
v_gene: TRBV29-1
CDR3aa: CSAQSKQRTEAFF

j_gene: TRBJ2-2
v_gene: TRBV4-2
CDR3aa: CASSQAGSSRVVGELFF

j_gene: TRBJ1-4
v_gene: TRBV29-1
CDR3aa: CSVEKIGTGLQKLFF

j_gene: TRBJ2-3
v_gene: TRBV5-1
CDR3aa: CASSLQSGSTDTQYF

j_gene: TRBJ2-5
v_gene: TRBV5-1
CDR3aa: CASSLSQRETQYF

j_gene: TRBJ1-1
v_gene: TRBV15
CDR3aa: CATSPGTGLRNTEAFF

j_gene: TRBJ1-1
v_gene: TRBV5-1
CDR3aa: CASSLMPGQGENTEAFF

j_gene: TRBJ1-5
v_gene: TRBV30
CDR3aa: CAWSYEGNQPQHF

j_gene: TRBJ1-6
v_gene: TRBV2
CDR3aa: CASSFRDRGRSPLHF

j_gene: TRBJ1-1
v_gene: TRBV7-2
CDR3aa: CASSFKLVGLSEAFF

j_gene: TRBJ1-1
v_gene: TRBV6-6
CDR3aa: CASSYSLLWKLGEAFF